The clone carrying this TCR beta chain was observed once. Its target is unknown. Primers: 60 Vbeta forward and 13 Jbeta reverse. The table came from immunoSEQ multiplex PCR; TCRdb's copy has only in-frame clones and leaves some out. There are 160,000 or so clones in the sample; 55% to 75% occur only once, and 2.5% lies in the top ten. The germline CDR1 and CDR2 sequences are SGHNT and YYREEE (reference sequence). V lost 1 base and J 3 bases, leaving 8 bases between the germline ends. CDR3 size: 14 residues. This record comes from a study of cytomegalovirus exposure and HLA in healthy donors. Study-wide points: Judged likely to be a sequencing artifact was a cluster of highly shared sequence variants.

The TCR originated in a human donor in good health. Source material: PBMCs. The chain joins TRBV5-4 to TRBJ2-1, with D possibly being TRBD1 (6 bases). The CDR3 region is CASSLIQGYNEQFF. CDR3 in DNA: TGTGCCAGCAGCTTGATACAGGGCTACAATGAGCAGTTCTTC.